Listed below are T cell receptor beta chains from one sample, sequenced in a study of blood T cell repertoires in COVID-19. Profiling relied on immunoSEQ multiplex PCR, and the TCRdb table lists in-frame clones only, not all of them. The repertoire holds around 230,000 clones, with 75% to 90% as singletons. The sample consisted of peripheral blood. These receptors came from a man aged 35 to 55 with acute or convalescent COVID-19. Each CDR3 is given with its conserved first and last residue. Each record gives: J gene, V gene, D gene, clone size, CDR3 protein, CDR3 DNA. The D gene is left open where the match is weak. The size of a clone is reported for some rows only, either as once, few or many, or as a class for expanded clones.

TRBJ2-2,TRBV10-3,TRBD2,.,CAISGAGTSVTGELFF,TGTGCCATCAGTGGGGCCGGGACTAGCGTTACCGGGGAGCTGTTTTTT
TRBJ2-7,TRBV13,.,.,CASSPGGYEQYF,TGTGCCAGCAGCCCCGGAGGCTACGAGCAGTACTTC
TRBJ2-3,TRBV3-1/TRBV3-2,.,.,CASSLHEASTDTQYF,TGTGCCAGCAGCCTGCATGAGGCTAGCACAGATACGCAGTATTTT
TRBJ2-3,TRBV7-9,.,.,CASSLLARRTDTQYF,TGTGCCAGCAGCCTCCTAGCGCGTCGCACAGATACGCAGTATTTT
TRBJ2-6,TRBV19,.,.,CASSIGTTGSTSGANVLTF,TGTGCCAGTAGTATAGGTACGACAGGATCCACTTCTGGGGCCAACGTCCTGACTTTC
TRBJ1-5,TRBV19,TRBD1,.,CASSITGGSGNQPQHF,TGTGCCAGTAGCATAACAGGGGGCTCAGGCAATCAGCCCCAGCATTTT
TRBJ2-7,TRBV12-3/TRBV12-4,.,.,CASRGGPYEQYF,TGTGCCAGCAGGGGGGGTCCCTACGAGCAGTACTTC
TRBJ2-3,TRBV6-6,TRBD2,.,CASSYGLAGGRDTQYF,TGTGCCAGCAGTTACGGACTAGCGGGGGGGCGGGATACGCAGTATTTT
TRBJ1-4,TRBV2,TRBD1,.,CASSTDRKATNFNEKLFF,TGTGCCAGCAGCACGGACAGGAAGGCAACGAACTTTAATGAAAAACTGTTTTTT
TRBJ2-3,TRBV5-4,TRBD2,.,CASSSSGAGVADTQYF,TGTGCCAGCAGCTCCTCTGGGGCGGGAGTGGCAGATACGCAGTATTTT
TRBJ2-7,TRBV15,TRBD1,once,CATSFTGTGGYEQYF,TGTGCCACCAGCTTCACCGGGACAGGGGGCTACGAGCAGTACTTC
TRBJ2-7,TRBV11-3,.,once,CASSYARRGEQYF,TGTGCCAGCAGCTATGCCCGCCGCGGCGAGCAGTACTTC
TRBJ2-7,TRBV5-4,.,once,CASSSREQGQNFYEQYF,TGTGCCAGCAGCAGCCGGGAACAGGGACAAAACTTCTACGAGCAGTACTTC
TRBJ2-7,TRBV11-2,.,once,CASSLQLEARSYEQYF,TGTGCCAGCAGCTTACAGCTCGAGGCTAGGTCCTACGAGCAGTACTTC
TRBJ1-5,TRBV18,TRBD1,.,CASSPVGTGGGQPQHF,TGTGCCAGCTCACCTGTAGGGACAGGGGGCGGTCAGCCCCAGCATTTT
TRBJ2-3,TRBV7-9,.,.,CASSPRIAVLQSSTDTQYF,TGTGCCAGCAGCCCGAGGATAGCGGTCTTACAATCTAGCACAGATACGCAGTATTTT
TRBJ1-1,TRBV6-5,.,few,CASSYRGRNTEAFF,TGTGCCAGCAGTTACAGGGGTCGGAACACTGAAGCTTTCTTT
TRBJ2-6,TRBV4-3,.,.,CASSQVPIGVNVLTF,TGCGCCAGCAGCCAGGTCCCGATAGGGGTAAACGTCCTGACTTTC
TRBJ1-1,TRBV9,.,.,CASSGSGGRITEAFF,TGTGCCAGCAGCGGCAGTGGGGGGAGGATCACTGAAGCTTTCTTT
TRBJ2-7,TRBV27,.,.,CASSLLGAEQYF,TGTGCCAGCAGTCTTCTGGGGGCCGAGCAGTACTTC
TRBJ1-6,TRBV5-1,.,once,CASSLGEVRSPLHF,TGCGCCAGCAGCTTGGGAGAGGTACGCTCACCCCTCCACTTT
TRBJ2-3,TRBV19,TRBD2,.,CASSIGRGTDTQYF,TGTGCCAGTAGTATCGGGAGGGGCACAGATACGCAGTATTTT
TRBJ2-1,TRBV19,TRBD1,.,CASSLGQGGAPVSYNEQFF,TGTGCCAGTAGTCTCGGACAGGGTGGGGCCCCGGTCTCCTACAATGAGCAGTTCTTC
TRBJ1-1,TRBV19,TRBD1,.,CASSVGDSGRTEAFF,TGTGCCAGTAGTGTCGGGGACAGCGGGCGGACTGAAGCTTTCTTT
TRBJ2-7,TRBV2,TRBD1,.,CASRGTGSYEQYF,TGTGCCAGCAGAGGGACAGGGAGCTACGAGCAGTACTTC
TRBJ2-7,TRBV5-4,.,.,CASRVDTGWSYEQYF,TGTGCCAGCAGGGTAGACACAGGGTGGTCCTACGAGCAGTACTTC
TRBJ1-2,TRBV6-5,TRBD1,.,CASSRDRVNYGYTF,TGTGCCAGCAGTCGGGACAGGGTTAACTATGGCTACACCTTC
TRBJ2-7,TRBV28,.,once,CASSLLGAYTYEQYF,TGTGCCAGCAGTTTATTGGGGGCCTACACCTACGAGCAGTACTTC
TRBJ1-1,TRBV3-1/TRBV3-2,.,.,CASSQRTLEAFF,TGTGCCAGCAGCCAACGGACATTGGAGGCTTTCTTT
TRBJ1-1,TRBV7-3,TRBD1,.,CASSSGGQWNTEAFF,TGTGCCAGCAGCTCCGGGGGACAGTGGAACACTGAAGCTTTCTTT
TRBJ2-7,TRBV3-1/TRBV3-2,.,.,CASSQAGTPYEQYF,TGTGCCAGCAGCCAAGCCGGGACTCCCTACGAGCAGTACTTC